These T cell receptor beta chains were read from a single sample in a study of blood T cell repertoires in COVID-19. Sequencing was performed with immunoSEQ multiplex PCR; in TCRdb, only in-frame clones are kept and a portion is missing. Of some 160,000 clones listed, more than 70% are singletons. The specimen sequenced was peripheral blood. All receptors derive from a man aged 55 to 69 with acute or convalescent COVID-19. Both conserved end residues are part of each CDR3.

v_call	j_call	cdr3_aa
TRBV2	TRBJ1-1	CASSVRTANTEAFF
TRBV5-1	TRBJ2-7	CASSPGGAYEQYF
TRBV9	TRBJ2-6	CASSVGDFTGANVLTF
TRBV12-3/TRBV12-4	TRBJ1-5	CASSLGLAQHF
TRBV5-1	TRBJ1-1	CASSRGQGGTEAFF
TRBV5-5	TRBJ1-6	CASSQTAGSPLHF
TRBV7-8	TRBJ2-7	CASSFPGTGRYEQYF
TRBV2	TRBJ2-7	CASRRASYEQYF
TRBV5-1	TRBJ1-3	CASSLDRGAGNTIYF
TRBV2	TRBJ1-1	CASKASQNTEAFF
TRBV2	TRBJ1-1	CASSGEMNTEAFF
TRBV6-1	TRBJ2-2	CASSDRYTGELFF
TRBV7-6	TRBJ1-3	CASSSQGRSVGNTIYF
TRBV18	TRBJ2-7	CASSSDRASEQYF
TRBV4-1	TRBJ2-6	CASSQEEKLSGANVLTF
TRBV4-1	TRBJ1-2	CASSPQNPRGVHGYTF
TRBV12-5	TRBJ1-1	CASGPQGQGTEAFF
TRBV7-2	TRBJ1-1	CASSLGGIHRAHTEAFF
TRBV10-3	TRBJ1-1	CAISTSGGPATEAFF
TRBV19	TRBJ1-1	CATRAATEAFF
TRBV13	TRBJ2-7	CASSWSGTGSYEQYF
TRBV7-9	TRBJ2-7	CASSRGQFSSYEQYF
TRBV19	TRBJ1-1	CASIDSFTEAFF
TRBV13	TRBJ1-1	CASSLPGGKSPEAFF
TRBV30	TRBJ2-7	CAWGDRDYEQYF
TRBV18	TRBJ1-6	CASSDGGQGNSPLHF
TRBV5-4	TRBJ1-4	CASSLQGTGREKLFF
TRBV2	TRBJ2-6	CASTTLELRGANVLTF
TRBV6-5	TRBJ1-2	CASREGTALTYTF
TRBV7-2	TRBJ1-2	CASSLGQAYYGYTF
TRBV10-1	TRBJ2-3	CASSPGQGDRLPDTQYF
TRBV19	TRBJ2-1	CASSMLPSNEQFF
TRBV15	TRBJ1-5	CATSRDEGLVKSQPQHF
TRBV12-5	TRBJ2-4	CASGLGTGTWGDIQYF
TRBV7-9	TRBJ2-3	CASSSPEGLAGDTQYF
TRBV6-5	TRBJ1-2	CASSPRGAEGYTF
TRBV27	TRBJ1-1	CATAKQGNLNTEAFF
TRBV6-1	TRBJ1-2	CASSEMYRGRFGYTF
TRBV6-6	TRBJ1-5	CAVRLGGKIGLQPQHF
TRBV28	TRBJ2-5	CASAFTRTGGMETQYF
TRBV2	TRBJ1-2	CASSEVPLNYGYTF
TRBV14	TRBJ2-1	CASSHLAGGDEQFF
TRBV10-3	TRBJ2-4	CAISESKDNWAGRAVSTKNIQYF
TRBV7-9	TRBJ1-5	CASSPPGGGNQPQHF
TRBV15	TRBJ2-4	CATQLGPKNIQYF
TRBV9	TRBJ1-1	CASSALTGRTEAFF